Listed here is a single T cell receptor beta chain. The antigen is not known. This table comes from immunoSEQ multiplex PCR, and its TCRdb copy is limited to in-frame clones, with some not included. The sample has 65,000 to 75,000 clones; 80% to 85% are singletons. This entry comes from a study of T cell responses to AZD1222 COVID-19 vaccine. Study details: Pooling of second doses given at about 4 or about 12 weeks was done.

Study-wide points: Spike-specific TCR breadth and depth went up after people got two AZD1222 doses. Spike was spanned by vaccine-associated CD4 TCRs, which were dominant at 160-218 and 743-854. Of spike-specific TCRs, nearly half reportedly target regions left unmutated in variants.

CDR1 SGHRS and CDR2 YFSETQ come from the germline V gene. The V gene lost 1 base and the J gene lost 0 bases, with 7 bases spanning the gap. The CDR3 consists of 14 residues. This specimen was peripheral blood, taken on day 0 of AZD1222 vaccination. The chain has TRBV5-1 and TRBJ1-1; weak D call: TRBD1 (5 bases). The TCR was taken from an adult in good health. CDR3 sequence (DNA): TGCGCCAGCAGCTTGAGACAGTTGAACACTGAAGCTTTCTTT. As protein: CASSLRQLNTEAFF.